This T cell receptor beta chain was retrieved from a study of immune heterogeneity within non-small cell lung tumors. Turning to the study itself: Tumors were classified as 4 squamous cell carcinomas, approximately 10 non-squamous carcinomas and 1 not otherwise specified.

The study, taken as a whole, reports: Identical dominant CDR3 beta clonotypes recurred across tumor sites within a patient, alongside site-unique high-frequency clones. High-frequency T-cell receptor beta clonotypes were largely distinct between individual patients.

Regarding this clonotype: Its antigen is undetermined. One end of the junction does not line up with germline, which may come from a read error.

Template material comprised bulk tumor genomic DNA at approximately 600 ng per sample. Multiple widely separated biopsies were taken from each primary tumor at surgery. Enrolled individuals presented with untreated, newly diagnosed non-small cell lung cancer and received curative surgery. Sample donors consisted of newly diagnosed non-small cell lung cancer patients who were undergoing surgery with curative intent. The TCR beta CDR3 region underwent multiplex PCR amplification with 32 V and 13 J primers. TCRdb analysed the multiplex PCR reads with MiXCR anew, one entry per CDR3 protein. The repertoire includes around 9,700 distinct CDR3 sequences, more than 15% of them detected once, and more than 3% sits in the top ten. Germline values: CDR1 SEHNR, CDR2 FQNEAQ (reference sequence). CDR3 length equals 14 residues.

This clonotype was obtained from a man between 60 and 70 years old with non-small cell lung cancer. The rearrangement links TRBV7-9 to TRBJ1-1; D not resolved. Sequencing was carried out using lung tumor tissue. The DNA for the CDR3 is TGTGCCAGCAGCTCCCCGGCACCGAACACTGAATCTTTCTTT. As protein: CASSSPAPNTESFF.